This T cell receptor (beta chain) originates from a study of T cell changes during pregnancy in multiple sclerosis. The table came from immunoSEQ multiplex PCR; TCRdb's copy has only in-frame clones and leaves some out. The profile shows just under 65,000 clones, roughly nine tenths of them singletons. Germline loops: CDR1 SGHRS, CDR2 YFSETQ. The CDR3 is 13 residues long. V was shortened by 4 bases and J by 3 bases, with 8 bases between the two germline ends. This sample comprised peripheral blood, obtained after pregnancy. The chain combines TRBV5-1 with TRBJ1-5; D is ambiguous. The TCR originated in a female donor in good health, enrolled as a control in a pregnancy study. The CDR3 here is CASSLDSNQPQHF. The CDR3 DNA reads TGCGCCAGCAGCCTTGACTCCAATCAGCCCCAGCATTTT.